The 9 T cell receptor beta chains below were found in one sample sequenced in a study of shared clonotypes between healthy human individuals. Assay used: immunoSEQ multiplex PCR; TCRdb lists only in-frame clones, some missing. The sample lists fewer than 2.5 million clones, 93% occurring once. The source material was naive CD4+ T cells from PBMCs. Documented subset: CD45RA+ positively selected. These receptor sequences come from a man aged 18 to 30 in good health. Some clones in this sample may be carry-over from other donors' samples.

This clone was observed once. This chain connects TRBV6-5 to TRBJ1-3; no definite D call. The CDR3 contains 14 residues. From germline, CDR1 is MNHEY and CDR2 SVGAGI. V lost 6 bases and J 2 bases, leaving 11 bases between the germline ends. CDR3 protein: CASRKDPTGNTIYF. CDR3 DNA sequence: TGTGCCAGCAGGAAGGATCCTACTGGAAACACCATATATTTT.

The J gene is TRBJ2-1, the V gene TRBV7-9; 8 bases agree with TRBD2. The V gene end was trimmed by 2 bases and the J gene end by 6 bases; junction bases not matched to a gene: 9. CDR3 length: 16 amino acids. Germline loops: CDR1 SEHNR, CDR2 FQNEAQ (reference sequence). In DNA form, the CDR3 reads TGTGCCAGCAGCTTAACGGGGGGGAGAATGGGCAATGAGCAGTTCTTC. Translated, it gives CASSLTGGRMGNEQFF.

This chain uses TRBV7-3 with TRBJ2-6, with D uncertain. The CDR3 loop spans 19 amino acids. The V end lost 1 base, the J end lost 0 bases, and 16 bases lay between the germline ends. The germline gives CDR1 SGHTA, CDR2 FQGTGA. CDR3: CASSLSLWSGGSGANVLTF. The DNA of the CDR3 is TGTGCCAGCAGCTTAAGTCTGTGGTCGGGTGGCTCTGGGGCCAACGTCCTGACTTTC.

This sequence joins TRBV9 and TRBJ2-5; 8 nucleotides line up with TRBD1. The CDR3 is 16 amino acids. After removal of 0 bases from V and 4 bases from J, the junction contained 8 bases not matched to a gene. Germline CDR1 is SGDLS and CDR2 is YYNGEE. CDR3 sequence reads: CASSVAFRGPGETQYF. CDR3 DNA: TGTGCCAGCAGCGTAGCTTTCAGGGGGCCTGGAGAGACCCAGTACTTC. Complete variable domain (other parts from reference TRBV9 and TRBJ2-5): DSGVTQTPKHLITATGQRVTLRCSPRSGDLSVYWYQQSLDQGLQFLIQYYNGEERAKGNILERFSAQQFPDLHSELNLSSLELGDSALYFCASSVAFRGPGETQYFGPGTRLLVL.

The V and J genes are TRBV11-3 and TRBJ2-7; 11 bases match TRBD1. The V gene's germline CDR1 is SGHNT and CDR2 YENEEA. The V segment lost 5 bases and the J segment 9 bases; nucleotides outside the gene matches: 3. The CDR3 totals 12 residues. The CDR3 DNA reads as TGTGCCAGCAGCCAGGGACAGGGGGTGCAGTACTTC. Residues: CASSQGQGVQYF. The full variable domain, in which reference TRBV11-3 and TRBJ2-7 provide the parts outside the CDR3, is EAGVVQSPRYKIIEKKQPVAFWCNPISGHNTLYWYLQNLGQGPELLIRYENEEAVDDSQLPKDRFSAERLKGVDSTLKIQPAELGDSAVYLCASSQGQGVQYFGPGTRLTVT.

The chain is built from TRBV10-3 and TRBJ2-1; D perhaps matches TRBD2 (6 bases). The CDR3 length is 14 residues. CDR1 is ENHRY, CDR2 SYGVKD, per germline. Trimming took 5 bases from V and 3 from J, leaving 11 bases between them. In DNA form, the CDR3 reads TGTGCCATCAGTCGGGACTCATTCTACAATGAGCAGTTCTTC. This sequence encodes CAISRDSFYNEQFF.

The gene calls are TRBV19 and TRBJ1-2; possible D gene TRBD1, 5 bases. The CDR3 spans 14 residues. Looked up from germline, CDR1 is LNHDA and CDR2 is SQIVND (reference sequence). The V and J ends lost 3 bases and 3 bases respectively, with 11 bases between them. The chain's CDR3 is CASSIMSGDYGYTF. The CDR3 bases are TGTGCCAGTAGTATCATGTCGGGGGACTATGGCTACACCTTC. Combining the CDR3 with reference TRBV19 and TRBJ1-2 gives the whole variable domain DGGITQSPKYLFRKEGQNVTLSCEQNLNHDAMYWYRQDPGQGLRLIYYSQIVNDFQKGDIAEGYSVSREKKESFPLTVTSAQKNPTAFYLCASSIMSGDYGYTFGSGTRLTVV.

The V and J genes are TRBV28 and TRBJ2-3; TRBD2 aligns across 10 bases. From germline, CDR1 is MDHEN and CDR2 SYDVKM. The ends lost 5 bases at V and 0 bases at J; junction bases unmatched: 14. The CDR3 length is 19 residues. CDR3 in DNA: TGTGCCAGCAGTCCCTGGCGGGCTAGCGGGGGAGCTAGCACAGATACGCAGTATTTT. It codes for CASSPWRASGGASTDTQYF.

The rearrangement uses TRBV5-1 and TRBJ1-3; D call uncertain. Per the germline V gene, CDR1 is SGHRS and CDR2 is YFSETQ. Trimming stripped 3 bases from V and 0 bases from J, with 16 bases between. The CDR3 is made up of 17 amino acids. This chain's CDR3 is CASSSNAGGSSGNTIYF. The DNA for the CDR3 is TGCGCCAGCAGCTCAAATGCGGGTGGCAGCTCTGGAAACACCATATATTTT.